This T cell receptor (beta chain) was profiled in a study of beta chain features in type 1 diabetes. Findings of the study overall: Individuals with type 1 diabetes displayed fewer insertions and more deletions at VDJ junctions. These data did not resolve whether HLA type affects TCRB rearrangement. Cells with high TCR expression could be over-represented when cDNA is sequenced.

This clone has a handful of counts. Its antigen is not identified. The entirety of the isolated RNA underwent reverse transcription, so expressed TCRB transcripts were sequenced. Assay: immunoSEQ multiplex PCR; the TCRdb copy retains only in-frame clones and omits some. The table shows around 290,000 clones, with under 8.5% occurring only once. V was trimmed by 10 bases and J by 6 bases, leaving 13 bases between them. There are 11 residues in the CDR3. Germline assignment: CDR1 MNHEY and CDR2 SVGAGI. The chain links TRBV6-5 to TRBJ2-7; D not certain. The material sequenced was central memory CD4+ T cells from blood. The sequence derives from a woman between 18 and 29 years old in good health. CDR3: CATSVLGEQYF. Written as DNA, the CDR3 is TGTGCCACCTCGGTCCTAGGCGAGCAGTACTTC.